This T cell receptor beta chain was captured by sequencing in a study of T cell responses to AZD1222 COVID-19 vaccine. Study conclusions and caveats: Researchers report vaccine-associated CD4 TCRs spanning spike, with dominance at 160-218 and 743-854. It should be noted that donors were predominantly white British and more often female, and clonal diversity was possibly underestimated. Nearly half of spike-specific TCRs reportedly target unmutated variant regions.

The CDR3 is made up of 15 amino acids. Trimming removed 3 bases from V and 3 bases from J, with 15 bases in between. Looked up from germline, CDR1 is MRHNA and CDR2 is SNTAGT. Note on this clone: The antigen is not known.

Recipients boosted at about 4 weeks or about 12 weeks are pooled. TCRdb keeps only in-frame clones here, not all; method: immunoSEQ multiplex PCR. The sample includes 90,000 to 150,000 clones, about nine tenths of them seen just once. Sequences were derived from peripheral blood, sampled 28 days after the second AZD1222 dose. The receptor was derived from an adult who received the AZD1222 COVID-19 vaccine. J is TRBJ2-7 and V is TRBV6-4; D might be TRBD2 (7 bases). CDR3 in amino acids: CASSEEGGAVYEQYF. CDR3 in DNA: TGTGCCAGCAGTGAGGAGGGGGGGGCCGTCTACGAGCAGTACTTC.